A selection of T cell receptor beta chains follows, all from one sample in a study of shared clonotypes between healthy human individuals. Here immunoSEQ multiplex PCR was the method, and the copy in TCRdb shows in-frame clones only, minus some. The data hold approximately 2.5 million clones, with 93% observed a single time. Source material: naive CD4+ T cells from PBMCs. These receptors all stem from a man between 18 and 35 years old in good health. Some clones in this sample may be carry-over from other donors' samples. CDR3s include the opening cysteine and the closing phenylalanine or tryptophan. D genes are given only for firm matches. Only some rows state a clone size, as once, few, many or a class for expanded clones.

len: 14; v_gene: TRBV18; d_gene: TRBD1; j_gene: TRBJ1-1; abundance: NA; CDR3aa: CASSPGTGRTEAFF; CDR3nt: TGTGCCAGCTCACCGGGGACAGGCCGAACTGAAGCTTTCTTT
len: 13; v_gene: TRBV7-6; d_gene: TRBD1; j_gene: TRBJ2-7; abundance: NA; CDR3aa: CASSSQDRGEQYF; CDR3nt: TGTGCCAGCAGCTCGCAGGACAGGGGCGAGCAGTACTTC
len: 16; v_gene: TRBV5-4; d_gene: NA; j_gene: TRBJ2-5; abundance: NA; CDR3aa: CASSLKTGTLQETQYF; CDR3nt: TGTGCCAGCAGCTTGAAGACTGGCACACTCCAAGAGACCCAGTACTTC
len: 13; v_gene: TRBV6-1; d_gene: TRBD2; j_gene: TRBJ2-5; abundance: NA; CDR3aa: CASSRGVVETQYF; CDR3nt: TGTGCCAGCAGTCGGGGGGTCGTTGAGACCCAGTACTTC
len: 14; v_gene: TRBV11-1; d_gene: NA; j_gene: TRBJ2-2; abundance: NA; CDR3aa: CASSLEAGSGELFF; CDR3nt: TGTGCCAGCAGCTTAGAAGCTGGGTCCGGGGAGCTGTTTTTT
len: 15; v_gene: TRBV5-5; d_gene: NA; j_gene: TRBJ2-3; abundance: NA; CDR3aa: CASSLAGVVTDTQYF; CDR3nt: TGTGCCAGCAGCTTGGCGGGGGTTGTCACAGATACGCAGTATTTT
len: 14; v_gene: TRBV19; d_gene: NA; j_gene: TRBJ2-6; abundance: NA; CDR3aa: CASSIQPGANVLTF; CDR3nt: TGTGCCAGTAGTATACAGCCTGGGGCCAACGTCCTGACTTTC
len: 19; v_gene: TRBV6-1; d_gene: TRBD2; j_gene: TRBJ2-5; abundance: NA; CDR3aa: CASSEAPLGLAGIQETQYF; CDR3nt: TGTGCCAGCAGTGAAGCTCCTCTAGGACTAGCGGGGATACAAGAGACCCAGTACTTC
len: 20; v_gene: TRBV6-1; d_gene: TRBD2; j_gene: TRBJ2-7; abundance: NA; CDR3aa: CASSEVPRLAGGPDLYEQYF; CDR3nt: TGTGCCAGCAGTGAAGTCCCACGGCTAGCGGGAGGGCCAGATCTCTACGAGCAGTACTTC
len: 14; v_gene: TRBV9; d_gene: TRBD1; j_gene: TRBJ1-2; abundance: NA; CDR3aa: CASSVRQGWGGYTF; CDR3nt: TGTGCCAGCAGCGTTCGACAGGGCTGGGGCGGCTACACCTTC
len: 14; v_gene: TRBV5-1; d_gene: TRBD1; j_gene: TRBJ2-5; abundance: NA; CDR3aa: CASATGTGEETQYF; CDR3nt: TGCGCCAGCGCTACCGGGACAGGGGAAGAGACCCAGTACTTC
len: 16; v_gene: TRBV25-1; d_gene: NA; j_gene: TRBJ2-1; abundance: NA; CDR3aa: CASSDIGGLNHHQQFF; CDR3nt: TGTGCCAGCAGTGATATCGGGGGCTTGAACCACCACCAGCAGTTCTTC
len: 13; v_gene: TRBV6-1; d_gene: NA; j_gene: TRBJ2-2; abundance: NA; CDR3aa: CASSEALWGELFF; CDR3nt: TGTGCCAGCAGTGAAGCTCTCTGGGGGGAGCTGTTTTTT
len: 15; v_gene: TRBV28; d_gene: NA; j_gene: TRBJ1-4; abundance: NA; CDR3aa: CASSSPGGKGEKLFF; CDR3nt: TGTGCCAGCAGTTCCCCGGGGGGCAAAGGGGAAAAACTGTTTTTT
len: 11; v_gene: TRBV29-1; d_gene: NA; j_gene: TRBJ2-7; abundance: NA; CDR3aa: CSGRDNYEQYF; CDR3nt: TGCAGCGGGCGGGATAACTACGAGCAGTACTTC
len: 13; v_gene: TRBV13; d_gene: TRBD1; j_gene: TRBJ2-5; abundance: once; CDR3aa: CASSYRGLETQYF; CDR3nt: TGTGCCAGCAGTTACAGGGGGCTGGAGACCCAGTACTTC
len: 16; v_gene: TRBV19; d_gene: NA; j_gene: TRBJ2-5; abundance: NA; CDR3aa: CASGVGGSGSQETQYF; CDR3nt: TGTGCCAGTGGAGTGGGGGGATCCGGGTCCCAAGAGACCCAGTACTTC
len: 14; v_gene: TRBV27; d_gene: NA; j_gene: TRBJ2-3; abundance: NA; CDR3aa: CASSRKLFTDTQYF; CDR3nt: TGTGCCAGCAGCCGGAAACTCTTCACAGATACGCAGTATTTT
len: 12; v_gene: TRBV5-6; d_gene: NA; j_gene: TRBJ2-5; abundance: NA; CDR3aa: CASSLRAETQYF; CDR3nt: TGTGCCAGCAGCTTGAGAGCGGAGACCCAGTACTTC
len: 19; v_gene: TRBV18; d_gene: TRBD2; j_gene: TRBJ2-3; abundance: NA; CDR3aa: CASSPLGLAGGEWADTQYF; CDR3nt: TGTGCCAGCTCACCTCTGGGACTAGCGGGAGGTGAATGGGCAGATACGCAGTATTTT
len: 15; v_gene: TRBV9; d_gene: NA; j_gene: TRBJ1-3; abundance: NA; CDR3aa: CASSERGVTGNTIYF; CDR3nt: TGTGCCAGCAGCGAGAGGGGGGTAACTGGAAACACCATATATTTT
len: 15; v_gene: TRBV5-1; d_gene: NA; j_gene: TRBJ2-2; abundance: few; CDR3aa: CASSLARIGVGELFF; CDR3nt: TGCGCCAGCAGCTTGGCCCGCATAGGGGTCGGGGAGCTGTTTTTT
len: 12; v_gene: TRBV18; d_gene: TRBD1; j_gene: TRBJ1-2; abundance: NA; CDR3aa: CASSHRQGGYTF; CDR3nt: TGTGCCAGCTCACACCGACAGGGCGGCTACACCTTC
len: 12; v_gene: TRBV28; d_gene: NA; j_gene: TRBJ1-1; abundance: NA; CDR3aa: CASVKMNTEAFF; CDR3nt: TGTGCCAGCGTGAAAATGAACACTGAAGCTTTCTTT
len: 12; v_gene: TRBV28; d_gene: TRBD1; j_gene: TRBJ1-1; abundance: few; CDR3aa: CASSLTGGFAFF; CDR3nt: TGTGCCAGCAGTTTGACAGGGGGCTTCGCTTTCTTT
len: 13; v_gene: TRBV14; d_gene: NA; j_gene: TRBJ2-4; abundance: NA; CDR3aa: CASSQEFGRGLYF; CDR3nt: TGTGCCAGCAGCCAAGAATTCGGCAGGGGCCTGTACTTC
len: 16; v_gene: TRBV7-9; d_gene: TRBD2; j_gene: TRBJ2-2; abundance: NA; CDR3aa: CASSLPLAGGTGELFF; CDR3nt: TGTGCCAGCAGCTTACCACTAGCGGGAGGCACCGGGGAGCTGTTTTTT
len: 17; v_gene: TRBV6-9; d_gene: TRBD1; j_gene: TRBJ1-5; abundance: NA; CDR3aa: CASSYEPRTGINQPQHF; CDR3nt: TGTGCCAGCAGTTACGAACCCCGGACAGGGATCAATCAGCCCCAGCATTTT
len: 13; v_gene: TRBV6-1; d_gene: TRBD1; j_gene: TRBJ1-2; abundance: NA; CDR3aa: CAITTGGNYGYTF; CDR3nt: TGTGCCATCACCACAGGGGGTAACTATGGCTACACCTTC
len: 15; v_gene: TRBV9; d_gene: TRBD2; j_gene: TRBJ2-3; abundance: NA; CDR3aa: CASSVGGSLADTQYF; CDR3nt: TGTGCCAGCAGCGTAGGCGGGAGCCTCGCAGATACGCAGTATTTT
len: 17; v_gene: TRBV18; d_gene: TRBD1; j_gene: TRBJ1-5; abundance: NA; CDR3aa: CASSRSGGGGANQPQHF; CDR3nt: TGTGCCAGCTCACGGTCAGGGGGAGGAGGGGCCAATCAGCCCCAGCATTTT
len: 17; v_gene: TRBV9; d_gene: TRBD2; j_gene: TRBJ2-3; abundance: NA; CDR3aa: CASSAFLLAGGTDTQYF; CDR3nt: TGTGCCAGCAGCGCCTTCCTATTAGCGGGAGGAACAGATACGCAGTATTTT
len: 18; v_gene: TRBV7-2; d_gene: TRBD2; j_gene: TRBJ2-5; abundance: once; CDR3aa: CASSLGVRLAGGPETQYF; CDR3nt: TGTGCCAGCAGCTTAGGGGTCCGTCTAGCGGGAGGGCCAGAGACCCAGTACTTC
len: 14; v_gene: TRBV19; d_gene: TRBD2; j_gene: TRBJ2-7; abundance: NA; CDR3aa: CASRAGHAGDEQYF; CDR3nt: TGTGCCAGTAGGGCGGGGCATGCGGGGGACGAGCAGTACTTC
len: 14; v_gene: TRBV28; d_gene: NA; j_gene: TRBJ2-1; abundance: NA; CDR3aa: CASSFRDSYNEQFF; CDR3nt: TGTGCCAGCAGTTTCAGGGATTCCTACAATGAGCAGTTCTTC
len: 15; v_gene: TRBV25-1; d_gene: NA; j_gene: TRBJ2-7; abundance: NA; CDR3aa: CASSDYGTTPWQQYF; CDR3nt: TGTGCCAGCAGTGACTATGGAACTACCCCTTGGCAGCAGTACTTC
len: 17; v_gene: TRBV2; d_gene: TRBD1; j_gene: TRBJ2-5; abundance: NA; CDR3aa: CATSGQVYGRGDETQYF; CDR3nt: TGTGCCACCTCCGGACAGGTTTATGGGCGTGGAGATGAGACCCAGTACTTC
len: 14; v_gene: TRBV6-1; d_gene: NA; j_gene: TRBJ1-6; abundance: NA; CDR3aa: CASSPAGWDSPLHF; CDR3nt: TGTGCCAGCAGTCCAGCAGGGTGGGATTCACCCCTCCACTTT
len: 15; v_gene: TRBV9; d_gene: TRBD1; j_gene: TRBJ2-3; abundance: NA; CDR3aa: CASSVAGGGSDTQYF; CDR3nt: TGTGCCAGCAGCGTAGCAGGGGGCGGGTCAGATACGCAGTATTTT
len: 13; v_gene: TRBV5-1; d_gene: NA; j_gene: TRBJ1-1; abundance: once; CDR3aa: CASSPGLDTEAFF; CDR3nt: TGCGCCAGCAGCCCGGGACTTGACACTGAAGCTTTCTTT
len: 17; v_gene: TRBV28; d_gene: TRBD2; j_gene: TRBJ2-3; abundance: once; CDR3aa: CASSPTRTSGFTDTQYF; CDR3nt: TGTGCCAGCAGTCCCACGCGGACTAGCGGATTCACAGATACGCAGTATTTT
len: 15; v_gene: TRBV7-8; d_gene: TRBD1; j_gene: TRBJ1-6; abundance: NA; CDR3aa: CASSFPGQGTSPLHF; CDR3nt: TGTGCCAGCAGCTTTCCGGGACAGGGAACTTCACCCCTCCACTTT
len: 15; v_gene: TRBV11-1; d_gene: TRBD1; j_gene: TRBJ1-6; abundance: NA; CDR3aa: CASSPRDRRNSPLHF; CDR3nt: TGTGCCAGCAGCCCCAGGGACAGAAGGAATTCACCCCTCCACTTT
len: 15; v_gene: TRBV5-6; d_gene: TRBD2; j_gene: TRBJ2-1; abundance: NA; CDR3aa: CASSLRGGLNNEQFF; CDR3nt: TGTGCCAGCAGCTTGCGGGGGGGATTGAACAATGAGCAGTTCTTC
len: 14; v_gene: TRBV7-8; d_gene: TRBD1; j_gene: TRBJ1-5; abundance: NA; CDR3aa: CASSLDRGSQPQHF; CDR3nt: TGTGCCAGCAGCTTAGACAGGGGAAGCCAGCCCCAGCATTTT
len: 12; v_gene: TRBV7-2; d_gene: NA; j_gene: TRBJ1-2; abundance: NA; CDR3aa: CASSRGLYGYTF; CDR3nt: TGTGCCAGCAGCCGGGGGTTATATGGCTACACCTTC
len: 12; v_gene: TRBV30; d_gene: NA; j_gene: TRBJ1-2; abundance: NA; CDR3aa: CAWSLTAYGYTF; CDR3nt: TGTGCCTGGAGTTTAACAGCCTATGGCTACACCTTC
len: 15; v_gene: TRBV11-3; d_gene: NA; j_gene: TRBJ2-1; abundance: NA; CDR3aa: CASSFGRSSYNEQFF; CDR3nt: TGTGCCAGCAGCTTTGGGCGGAGCTCCTACAATGAGCAGTTCTTC
len: 11; v_gene: TRBV6-6; d_gene: NA; j_gene: TRBJ1-1; abundance: NA; CDR3aa: CASKGTTEAFF; CDR3nt: TGTGCCAGCAAAGGGACCACTGAAGCTTTCTTT